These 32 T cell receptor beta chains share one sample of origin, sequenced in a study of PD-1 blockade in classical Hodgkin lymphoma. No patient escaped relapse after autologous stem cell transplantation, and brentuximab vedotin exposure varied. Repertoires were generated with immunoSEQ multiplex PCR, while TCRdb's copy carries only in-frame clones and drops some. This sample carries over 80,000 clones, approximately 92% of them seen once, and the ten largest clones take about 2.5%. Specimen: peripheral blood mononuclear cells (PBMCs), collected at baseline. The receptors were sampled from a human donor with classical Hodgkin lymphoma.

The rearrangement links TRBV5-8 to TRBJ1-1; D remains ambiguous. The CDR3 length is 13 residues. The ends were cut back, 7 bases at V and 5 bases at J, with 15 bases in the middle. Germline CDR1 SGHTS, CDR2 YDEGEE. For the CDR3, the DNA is TGTGCCAGCGGAGGGCCCTGGGGAACTGAAGCTTTCTTT. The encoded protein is CASGGPWGTEAFF.

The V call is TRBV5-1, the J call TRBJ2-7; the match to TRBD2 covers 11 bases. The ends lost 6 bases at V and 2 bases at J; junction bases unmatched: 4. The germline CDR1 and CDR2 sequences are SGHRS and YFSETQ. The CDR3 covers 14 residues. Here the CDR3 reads CASTTSGSTYEQYF. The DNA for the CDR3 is TGCGCCAGCACAACTAGCGGGAGTACCTACGAGCAGTACTTC.

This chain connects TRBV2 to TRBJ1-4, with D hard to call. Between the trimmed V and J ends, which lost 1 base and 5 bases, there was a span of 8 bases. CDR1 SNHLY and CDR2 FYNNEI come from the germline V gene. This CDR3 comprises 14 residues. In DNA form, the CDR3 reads TGTGCCAGCAGTGAAGAGGTACGGAATGAAAAACTGTTTTTT. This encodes CASSEEVRNEKLFF.

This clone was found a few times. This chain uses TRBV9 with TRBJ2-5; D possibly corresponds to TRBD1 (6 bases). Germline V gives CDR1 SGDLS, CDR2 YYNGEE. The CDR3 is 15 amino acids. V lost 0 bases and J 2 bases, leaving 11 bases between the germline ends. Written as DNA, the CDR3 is TGTGCCAGCAGCGTAGAACAGGGAAGACAAGAGACCCAGTACTTC. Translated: CASSVEQGRQETQYF.

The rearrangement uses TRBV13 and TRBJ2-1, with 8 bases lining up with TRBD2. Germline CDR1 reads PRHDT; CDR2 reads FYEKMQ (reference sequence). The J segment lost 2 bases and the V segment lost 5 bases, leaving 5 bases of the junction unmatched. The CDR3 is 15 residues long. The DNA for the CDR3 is TGTGCCAGCAGCGACAGCGGGAGAACCTACAATGAGCAGTTCTTC. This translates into CASSDSGRTYNEQFF.

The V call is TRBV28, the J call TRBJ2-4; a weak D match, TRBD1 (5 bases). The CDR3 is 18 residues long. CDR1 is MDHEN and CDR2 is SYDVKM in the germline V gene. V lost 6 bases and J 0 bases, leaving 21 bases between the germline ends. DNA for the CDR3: TGTGCCAGCAGCACACCACTGACAGAAAGTTTAGCCAAAAACATTCAGTACTTC. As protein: CASSTPLTESLAKNIQYF.

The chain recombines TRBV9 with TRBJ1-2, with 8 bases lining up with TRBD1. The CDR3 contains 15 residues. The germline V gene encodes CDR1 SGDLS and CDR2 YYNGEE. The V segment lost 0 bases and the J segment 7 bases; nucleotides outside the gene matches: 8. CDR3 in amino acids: CASSVVKTGAVGYTF. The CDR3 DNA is TGTGCCAGCAGCGTAGTTAAGACAGGGGCTGTTGGCTACACCTTC.

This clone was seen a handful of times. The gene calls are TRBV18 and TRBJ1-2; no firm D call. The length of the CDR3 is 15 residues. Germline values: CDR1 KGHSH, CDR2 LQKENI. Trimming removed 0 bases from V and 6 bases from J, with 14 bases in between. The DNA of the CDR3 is TGTGCCAGCTCACCACCGTCCCAACAGAGTGATGGCTACACCTTC. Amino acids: CASSPPSQQSDGYTF.

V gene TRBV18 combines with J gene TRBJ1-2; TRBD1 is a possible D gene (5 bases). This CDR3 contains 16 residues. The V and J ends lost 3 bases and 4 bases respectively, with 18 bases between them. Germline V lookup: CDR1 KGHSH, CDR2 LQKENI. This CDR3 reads CASSPVAGRGIYGYTF. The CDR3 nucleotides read TGTGCCAGCTCACCGGTCGCAGGGCGAGGGATCTATGGCTACACCTTC.

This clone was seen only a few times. The DNA of the CDR3 is TGTGCCAGCAGTTACTCTTCGTTATCTCGAAACACCATATATTTT. Translating it yields CASSYSSLSRNTIYF. V usage is TRBV6-6 and J usage is TRBJ1-3; D not certain. The length of the CDR3 is 15 residues. Germline assignment: CDR1 MNHNY and CDR2 SVGAGI (reference sequence). V lost 0 bases, J lost 5 bases, and 11 bases lay in between.

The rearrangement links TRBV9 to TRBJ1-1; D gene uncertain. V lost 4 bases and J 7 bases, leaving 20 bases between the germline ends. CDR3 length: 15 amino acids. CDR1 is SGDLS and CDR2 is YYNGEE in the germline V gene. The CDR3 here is CASSRGQDSVSEAFF. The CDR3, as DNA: TGTGCCAGCAGCCGAGGGCAGGATTCGGTTAGTGAAGCTTTCTTT.

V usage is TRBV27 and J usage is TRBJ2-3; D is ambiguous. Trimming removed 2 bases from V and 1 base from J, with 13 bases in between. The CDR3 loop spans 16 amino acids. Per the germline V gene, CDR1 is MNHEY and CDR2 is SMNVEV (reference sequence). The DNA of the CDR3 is TGTGCCAGCAGTTTACTGCTGGGTAAGGGCACAGATACGCAGTATTTT. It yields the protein CASSLLLGKGTDTQYF.

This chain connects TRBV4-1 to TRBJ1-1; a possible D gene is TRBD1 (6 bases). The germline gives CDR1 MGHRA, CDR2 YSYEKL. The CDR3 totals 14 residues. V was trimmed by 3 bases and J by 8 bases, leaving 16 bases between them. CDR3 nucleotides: TGCGCCAGCAGCCACCGCGGACAGTTGCGAGAAGCTTTCTTT. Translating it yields CASSHRGQLREAFF.

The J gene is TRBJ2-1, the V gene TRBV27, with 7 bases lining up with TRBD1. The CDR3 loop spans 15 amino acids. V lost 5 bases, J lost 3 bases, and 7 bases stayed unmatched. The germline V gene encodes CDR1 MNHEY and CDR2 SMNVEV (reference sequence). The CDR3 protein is CASSDRVRYYNEQFF. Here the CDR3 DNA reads TGTGCCAGCAGTGACAGGGTCCGCTACTACAATGAGCAGTTCTTC.

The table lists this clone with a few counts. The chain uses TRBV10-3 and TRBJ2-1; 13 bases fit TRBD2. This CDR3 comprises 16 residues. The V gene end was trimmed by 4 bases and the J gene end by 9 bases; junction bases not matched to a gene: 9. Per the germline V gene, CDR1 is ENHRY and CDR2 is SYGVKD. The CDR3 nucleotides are TGTGCCATCAGTGCCTCGGGACTAGCGGGAACGTCTGAGCAGTTCTTC. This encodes CAISASGLAGTSEQFF.

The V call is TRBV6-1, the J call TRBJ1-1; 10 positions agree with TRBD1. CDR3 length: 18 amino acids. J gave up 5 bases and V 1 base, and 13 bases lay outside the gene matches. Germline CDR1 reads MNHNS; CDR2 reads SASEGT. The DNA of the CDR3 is TGTGCCAGCAGTGAAGGGACACGGGACAGGGGACGGCGGACTGAAGCTTTCTTT. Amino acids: CASSEGTRDRGRRTEAFF.

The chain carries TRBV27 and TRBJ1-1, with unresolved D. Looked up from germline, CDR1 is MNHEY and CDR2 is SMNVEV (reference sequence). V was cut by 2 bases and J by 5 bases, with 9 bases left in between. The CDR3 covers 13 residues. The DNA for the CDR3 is TGTGCCAGCAGTTTAGGGAAATGGACTGAAGCTTTCTTT. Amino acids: CASSLGKWTEAFF.

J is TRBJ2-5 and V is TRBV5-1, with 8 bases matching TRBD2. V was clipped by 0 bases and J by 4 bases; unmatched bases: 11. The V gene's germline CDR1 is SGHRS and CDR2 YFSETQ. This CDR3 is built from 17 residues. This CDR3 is CASSLASFAGGGETQYF. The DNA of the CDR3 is TGCGCCAGCAGCTTGGCCAGTTTTGCGGGAGGCGGAGAGACCCAGTACTTC.

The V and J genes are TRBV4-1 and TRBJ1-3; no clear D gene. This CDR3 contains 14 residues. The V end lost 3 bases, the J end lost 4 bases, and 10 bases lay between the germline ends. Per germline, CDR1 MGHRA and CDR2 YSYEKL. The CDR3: CASSHIEGGNTIYF. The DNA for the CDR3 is TGCGCCAGCAGCCACATTGAGGGAGGAAACACCATATATTTT.

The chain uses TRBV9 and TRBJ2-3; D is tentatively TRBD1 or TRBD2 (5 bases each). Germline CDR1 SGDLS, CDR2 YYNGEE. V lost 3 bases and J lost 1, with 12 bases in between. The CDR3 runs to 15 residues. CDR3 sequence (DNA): TGTGCCAGCAGCGACATCGGGACGGGCACAGATACGCAGTATTTT. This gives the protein CASSDIGTGTDTQYF.

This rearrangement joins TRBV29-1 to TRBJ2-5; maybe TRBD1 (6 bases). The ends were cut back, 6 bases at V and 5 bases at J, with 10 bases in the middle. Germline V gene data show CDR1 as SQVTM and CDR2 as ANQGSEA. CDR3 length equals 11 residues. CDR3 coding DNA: TGCAGCGTCAGGCAGGGGGAGACCCAGTACTTC. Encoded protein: CSVRQGETQYF.

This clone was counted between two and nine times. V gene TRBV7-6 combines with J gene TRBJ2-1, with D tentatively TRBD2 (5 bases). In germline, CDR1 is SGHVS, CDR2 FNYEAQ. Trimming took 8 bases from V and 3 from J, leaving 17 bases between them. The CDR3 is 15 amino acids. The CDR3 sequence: CASARGPSSYNEQFF. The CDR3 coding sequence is TGTGCCAGCGCTAGAGGTCCTAGCAGCTACAATGAGCAGTTCTTC. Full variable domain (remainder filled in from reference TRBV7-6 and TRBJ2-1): GAGVSQSPRYKVTKRGQDVALRCDPISGHVSLYWYRQALGQGPEFLTYFNYEAQQDKSGLPNDRFSAERPEGSISTLTIQRTEQRDSAMYRCASARGPSSYNEQFFGPGTRLTVL.

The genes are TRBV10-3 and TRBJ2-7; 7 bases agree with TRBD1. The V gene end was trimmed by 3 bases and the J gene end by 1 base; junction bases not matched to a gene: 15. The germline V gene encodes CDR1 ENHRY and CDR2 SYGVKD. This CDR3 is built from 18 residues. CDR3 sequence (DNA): TGTGCCATCAGTGAATACCATTCAGGGACAGTAAGTTCCTACGAGCAGTACTTC. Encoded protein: CAISEYHSGTVSSYEQYF.

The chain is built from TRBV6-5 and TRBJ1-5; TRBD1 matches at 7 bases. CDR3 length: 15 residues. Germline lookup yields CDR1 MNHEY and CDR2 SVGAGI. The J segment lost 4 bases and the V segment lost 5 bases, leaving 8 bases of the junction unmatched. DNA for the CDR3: TGTGCCAGCAGTGGATTGACAGGGCCGAATCAGCCCCAGCATTTT. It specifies CASSGLTGPNQPQHF.

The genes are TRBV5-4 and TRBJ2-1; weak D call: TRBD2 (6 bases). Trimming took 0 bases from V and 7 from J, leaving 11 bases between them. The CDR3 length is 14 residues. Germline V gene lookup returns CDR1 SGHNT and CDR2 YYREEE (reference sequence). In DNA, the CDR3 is TGTGCCAGCAGCTTGGAATTAAGCGGGAATGAGCAGTTCTTC. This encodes CASSLELSGNEQFF.

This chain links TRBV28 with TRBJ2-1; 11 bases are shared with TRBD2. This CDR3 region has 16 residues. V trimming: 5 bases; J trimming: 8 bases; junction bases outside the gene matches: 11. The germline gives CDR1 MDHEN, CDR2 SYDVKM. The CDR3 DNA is TGTGCCAGCAGTCCCCAGACTAGCGGGGTGTCGGATGAGCAGTTCTTC. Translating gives CASSPQTSGVSDEQFF.

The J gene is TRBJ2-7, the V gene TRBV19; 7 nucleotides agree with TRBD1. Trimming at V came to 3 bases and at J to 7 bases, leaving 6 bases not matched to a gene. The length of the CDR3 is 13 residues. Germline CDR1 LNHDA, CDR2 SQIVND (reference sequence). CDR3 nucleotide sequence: TGTGCCAGTAGTATTCCTCCAGGGGGAGAGCAGTACTTC. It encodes CASSIPPGGEQYF.

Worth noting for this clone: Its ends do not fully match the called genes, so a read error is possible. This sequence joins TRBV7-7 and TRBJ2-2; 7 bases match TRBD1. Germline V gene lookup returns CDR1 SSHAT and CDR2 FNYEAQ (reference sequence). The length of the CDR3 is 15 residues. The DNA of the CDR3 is TGTGCTAGCAGCTTAGGGACAGACAACACCGGGGAGCTGTTTTTT. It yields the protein CASSLGTDNTGELFF.

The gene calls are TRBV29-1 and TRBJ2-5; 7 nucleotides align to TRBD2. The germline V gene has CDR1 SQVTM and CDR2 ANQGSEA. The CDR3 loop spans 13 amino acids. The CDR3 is CTIPGGLSGTQYF. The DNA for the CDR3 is TGCACGATTCCGGGGGGACTGTCCGGGACCCAGTACTTC.

The CDR3 region has the DNA TGTGCCAGCAGCGTACGACTAGCGGGAGTCGGTGAGCAGTTCTTC. The encoded protein is CASSVRLAGVGEQFF. V gene TRBV9 combines with J gene TRBJ2-1; TRBD2 matches at 12 bases. V shed 1 base, J shed 9 bases, and the junction held 5 bases outside the gene matches. The CDR3 is 15 residues long. The germline gives CDR1 SGDLS, CDR2 YYNGEE.

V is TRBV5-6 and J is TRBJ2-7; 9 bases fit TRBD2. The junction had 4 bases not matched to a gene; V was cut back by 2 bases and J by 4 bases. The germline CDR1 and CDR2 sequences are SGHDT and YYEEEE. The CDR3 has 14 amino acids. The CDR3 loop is CASSFGTSNYEQYF. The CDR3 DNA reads TGTGCCAGCAGCTTCGGGACTAGCAATTACGAGCAGTACTTC. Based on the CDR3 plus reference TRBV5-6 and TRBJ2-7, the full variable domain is DAGVTQSPTHLIKTRGQQVTLRCSPKSGHDTVSWYQQALGQGPQFIFQYYEEEERQRGNFPDRFSGHQFPNYSSELNVNALLLGDSALYLCASSFGTSNYEQYFGPGTRLTVT.

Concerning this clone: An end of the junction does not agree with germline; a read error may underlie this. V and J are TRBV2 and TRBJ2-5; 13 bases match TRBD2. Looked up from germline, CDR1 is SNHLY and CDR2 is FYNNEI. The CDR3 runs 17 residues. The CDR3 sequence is CASSELGIELAGGVVNF. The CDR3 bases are TGTGCCAGCAGTGAACTGGGGATTGAACTAGCGGGAGGGGTCGTAAACTTC.